This T cell receptor (beta chain) was documented in a study of regulatory T cells in long-lasting Graves disease. This clonotype showed up many times. The time point is: newly diagnosed GD, antithyroid drugs for less than 3 months. Extracted RNA from PBMCs served as the source of the TCR library. Combining iRepertoire HTBI primers with Arm-PCR of CDR3 regions, the authors built TCR beta libraries. MiXCR, applied by TCRdb to the multiplex PCR reads, yields one record per CDR3 protein. The table records about 440,000 distinct CDR3 sequences, 15% of them present only once. This same sample was also part of a study on T cells in Graves' hyperthyroidism and ophthalmopathy.

The clonotype comes from a woman aged 30 to 39 with Graves disease. This specimen was peripheral blood mononuclear cells (PBMCs), taken at new diagnosis, from a patient treated with antithyroid drugs.

CDR3 region: CASSALQGLNTEAFF. The CDR3 DNA reads as TGTGCCAGCAGCGCATTACAGGGATTGAACACTGAAGCTTTCTTT. This rearrangement joins TRBV9 to TRBJ1-1; tentatively, D is TRBD1 (6 bases). The CDR3 is made up of 15 amino acids. Per germline, CDR1 SGDLS and CDR2 YYNGEE. V gave up 3 bases and J gave up 0 bases, with 12 bases separating them.